These 18 T cell receptor beta chains share one sample of origin, sequenced in a study of blood T cell repertoires in COVID-19. The method was immunoSEQ multiplex PCR; TCRdb's version includes in-frame clones alone and lacks a portion of them. The sample lists approximately 46,000 clones; around nine tenths were seen once. The sample taken for sequencing was peripheral blood. The receptors originated from a man aged 60 to 69 with active or convalescent COVID-19.

For the CDR3, the DNA is TGTGCCAGCAGCGTAGCACAGAACTCCTACGAGCAGTACTTC. This sequence encodes CASSVAQNSYEQYF. The genes are TRBV9 and TRBJ2-7, with unresolved D. The CDR3 sequence is 14 residues long. The V end lost 0 bases, the J end lost 0 bases, and 7 bases lay between the germline ends. CDR1 and CDR2 (germline): SGDLS, YYNGEE.

In this sample, this clone turned up a few times. The V and J genes are TRBV6-5 and TRBJ2-1, with a possible D match to TRBD2 (5 bases). This CDR3 comprises 13 residues. The V gene lost 6 bases and the J gene lost 4 bases, with 10 bases spanning the gap. The germline V gene encodes CDR1 MNHEY and CDR2 SVGAGI. DNA for the CDR3: TGTGCCAGCAGGTCTTGGAGGTACAATGAGCAGTTCTTC. This translates into CASRSWRYNEQFF.

This chain uses TRBV27 with TRBJ2-2; 10 bases match TRBD1. Germline V gives CDR1 MNHEY, CDR2 SMNVEV (reference sequence). The V and J ends lost 8 bases and 7 bases, in that order; junction bases with no gene match: 7. There are 14 residues in the CDR3. The CDR3, as DNA: TGTGCCAGCTTGCGGACAGGGGGAAACGGGGAGCTGTTTTTT. This encodes CASLRTGGNGELFF.

Here the CDR3 DNA reads TGTGCCAGCAGCTTCCAGGCTAACACTGAAGCTTTCTTT. It is translated as CASSFQANTEAFF. The rearrangement uses TRBV7-3 and TRBJ1-1; no firm D call. This CDR3 region has 13 residues. Trimming stripped 3 bases from V and 2 bases from J, with 7 bases between. The germline gives CDR1 SGHTA, CDR2 FQGTGA.

This clone is termed large. V usage is TRBV28 and J usage is TRBJ1-6; the D is unclear. The germline V gene has CDR1 MDHEN and CDR2 SYDVKM. This CDR3 is built from 13 residues. Between the trimmed V and J ends, which lost 5 bases and 10 bases, there was a span of 12 bases. The CDR3 loop is CASSRRGGSPLHF. The CDR3 nucleotides are TGTGCCAGCAGTCGCCGGGGAGGGTCACCCCTCCACTTT.

This clone was seen more than once but under ten times. This sequence joins TRBV25-1 and TRBJ1-5; tentatively, D is TRBD1 (5 bases). Germline CDR1 MGHDK, CDR2 SYGVNS. This CDR3 has 15 amino acids. The V gene lost 3 bases and the J gene lost 4 bases, with 13 bases spanning the gap. DNA for the CDR3: TGTGCCAGCAGTGATTCTAGACGGGGGAATCAGCCCCAGCATTTT. Translation gives CASSDSRRGNQPQHF. Full variable domain (remainder filled in from reference TRBV25-1 and TRBJ1-5): EADIYQTPRYLVIGTGKKITLECSQTMGHDKMYWYQQDPGMELHLIHYSYGVNSTEKGDLSSESTVSRIRTEHFPLTLESARPSHTSQYLCASSDSRRGNQPQHFGDGTRLSIL.

This clone was observed a handful of times. This sequence joins TRBV28 and TRBJ2-2; no definite D call. The V gene lost 3 bases and the J gene lost 1 base, with 3 bases spanning the gap. CDR1 MDHEN and CDR2 SYDVKM come from the germline V gene. CDR3 size: 13 residues. The CDR3 reads CASSFQNTGELFF. The CDR3 DNA is TGTGCCAGCAGTTTCCAGAACACCGGGGAGCTGTTTTTT.

The gene calls are TRBV10-1 and TRBJ2-7, with D maybe TRBD1 (6 bases). Germline assignment: CDR1 WNHNN and CDR2 SYGVQD (reference sequence). This CDR3 has 13 amino acids. Trimming left V 4 bases short and J 6 bases short, with 13 bases between. The CDR3 region has the DNA TGCGCCAGCAGTGTGGTAACAGGGTGCGAGCAGTACTTC. This sequence encodes CASSVVTGCEQYF.

This chain uses TRBV30 with TRBJ2-2; 7 bases map to TRBD1. Trimming cost V 1 base and J 2 bases; bases outside gene matches: 4. The CDR3 is made up of 15 amino acids. Germline V gene lookup returns CDR1 GTSNPN and CDR2 SVGIG (reference sequence). The CDR3 DNA reads as TGTGCCTGGAGTGGACGGACAGGAAACACCGGGGAGCTGTTTTTT. Translation: CAWSGRTGNTGELFF.

Only one count was recorded for this clone. The chain uses TRBV30 and TRBJ2-7; possibly TRBD2 for D (6 bases). The CDR3 is made up of 15 amino acids. Trimming cost V 5 bases and J 3 bases, with 20 bases left between them. The germline V gene encodes CDR1 GTSNPN and CDR2 SVGIG (reference sequence). In DNA form, the CDR3 reads TGTGCCTGGCGAAGAGCCGGGGCGGGAAACTACGAGCAGTACTTC. Its protein is CAWRRAGAGNYEQYF.

The V and J genes are TRBV7-8 and TRBJ2-7, with 9 bases identical to TRBD1. This CDR3 is 15 amino acids long. J was trimmed by 4 bases and V by 0 bases; bases with no gene match: 4. CDR1 and CDR2 from the germline V gene are SGHVS and FQNEAQ. The CDR3 coding sequence is TGTGCCAGCAGCTTAGCCTTTGACAGGGGGTACGAGCAGTACTTC. Amino acid sequence: CASSLAFDRGYEQYF.

The chain recombines TRBV6-1 with TRBJ1-5, with D perhaps TRBD1 (6 bases). V was cut by 2 bases and J by 5 bases, with 16 bases left in between. CDR1 MNHNS and CDR2 SASEGT come from the germline V gene. The CDR3 sequence is 16 residues long. CDR3 amino acids: CASSEPPRGGYQPQHF. The CDR3 nucleotides are TGTGCCAGCAGTGAACCCCCCAGGGGTGGGTATCAGCCCCAGCATTTT.

The V and J genes are TRBV5-4 and TRBJ2-7, with D possibly TRBD1 on 6 matching bases. This CDR3 is 16 amino acids long. Germline assignment: CDR1 SGHNT and CDR2 YYREEE (reference sequence). The ends were cut back, 4 bases at V and 5 bases at J, with 22 bases in the middle. The CDR3 region is CASSPGTSLPLNEQYF. CDR3 DNA: TGTGCCAGCAGCCCCGGGACATCCTTACCCCTTAACGAGCAGTACTTC. The complete variable domain, with remaining parts taken from reference TRBV5-4 and TRBJ2-7, reads ETGVTQSPTHLIKTRGQQVTLRCSSQSGHNTVSWYQQALGQGPQFIFQYYREEENGRGNFPPRFSGLQFPNYSSELNVNALELDDSALYLCASSPGTSLPLNEQYFGPGTRLTVT.

This clone showed up just once. The J gene is TRBJ2-2, the V gene TRBV7-3; TRBD2 might be the D (5 bases). The V and J ends lost 1 base and 7 bases respectively, with 7 bases between them. Germline V lookup: CDR1 SGHTA, CDR2 FQGTGA. The CDR3 loop spans 13 amino acids. The chain's CDR3 is CASSLIGSGELFF. For the CDR3, the DNA is TGTGCCAGCAGCTTAATAGGGAGCGGGGAGCTGTTTTTT.

V usage is TRBV28 and J usage is TRBJ1-5, with 7 bases matching TRBD1. Germline assignment: CDR1 MDHEN and CDR2 SYDVKM. This CDR3 spans 15 amino acids. V lost 3 bases, J lost 3 bases, and 5 bases stayed unmatched. The DNA for the CDR3 is TGTGCCAGCAGTTTGAACAGGGGTTACAATCAGCCCCAGCATTTT. Protein: CASSLNRGYNQPQHF.

The rearrangement uses TRBV30 and TRBJ2-3; TRBD2 aligns across 11 bases. J lost 2 bases, V lost 1 base, and 11 bases had no gene match. Germline V gene sequence: CDR1 GTSNPN, CDR2 SVGIG (reference sequence). This CDR3 comprises 18 residues. The CDR3 loop reads CAWSGPATSGGYTDTQYF. The CDR3 DNA reads TGTGCCTGGAGTGGACCGGCTACTAGCGGGGGCTACACAGATACGCAGTATTTT.

CDR3 amino acids: CASSFPRANYGYTF. As DNA, the CDR3 is TGTGCCAGCAGTTTCCCGCGGGCTAACTATGGCTACACCTTC. The genes are TRBV28 and TRBJ1-2; D gene ambiguous. Germline lookup yields CDR1 MDHEN and CDR2 SYDVKM. V gave up 3 bases and J gave up 0 bases, with 8 bases separating them. The CDR3 runs to 14 residues.

This clone was counted a single time. The chain couples TRBV29-1 to TRBJ2-5; 7 bases map to TRBD2. Germline lookup yields CDR1 SQVTM and CDR2 ANQGSEA. There are 12 residues in the CDR3. The trim removed 7 bases at V and 3 bases at J, leaving 5 bases unmatched. The CDR3 DNA is TGCAGCGCGTCGAGCGGGGAAGAGACCCAGTACTTC. It translates to CSASSGEETQYF.